These 28 T cell receptor beta chains share one sample of origin, sequenced in a study of human T cells and chemical hapten exposure. TCRdb re-called the RACE reads with MiXCR, one entry per CDR3 protein. The table has tens of thousands of distinct CDR3 sequences, approximately 9.9% seen once. Time point of the sample: pre-sensitization, week 0. The treatment here: therapeutic diphenylcyclopropenone sensitization with weekly scalp DPC. This material consisted of whole blood, taken in connection with sensitization to the hapten diphenylcyclopropenone (DPC). These receptor sequences come from a woman aged 45-65 years with alopecia areata. Some clones in this sample may be carry-over from other donors' samples.

This clonotype was detected a few times. This sequence joins TRBV20-1 and TRBJ2-1, with 7 bases aligning to TRBD1. The CDR3 totals 14 residues. The ends lost 4 bases at V and 3 bases at J; junction bases unmatched: 6. Germline CDR1 DFQATT, CDR2 SNEGSKA (reference sequence). The CDR3 protein is CSATQGSDYNEQFF. CDR3 bases: TGCAGTGCTACACAGGGGAGCGACTACAATGAGCAGTTCTTC.

This clonotype came up many times. The chain couples TRBV7-9 to TRBJ1-2; 8 bases map to TRBD1. This CDR3 has 15 residues. V was clipped by 0 bases and J by 10 bases; unmatched bases: 10. Germline CDR1 and CDR2: SEHNR and FQNEAQ (reference sequence). The chain's CDR3 is CASSLAGGTGYDYTF. The CDR3 DNA reads TGTGCCAGCAGCTTAGCGGGTGGGACAGGCTACGACTACACCTTC.

This clonotype was seen at least ten times. The V and J genes are TRBV19 and TRBJ2-2; possibly TRBD2 for D (5 bases). V was trimmed by 6 bases and J by 2 bases, leaving 7 bases between them. CDR3 length: 13 residues. CDR1 is LNHDA, CDR2 SQIVND, per germline (reference sequence). CDR3 region: CASRSGNTGELFF. The DNA for the CDR3 is TGTGCCAGTAGAAGCGGTAACACCGGGGAGCTGTTTTTT.

This clonotype was seen a handful of times. The chain couples TRBV27 to TRBJ1-2, with D perhaps matching TRBD1 (6 bases). The CDR3 has 13 amino acids. CDR1 is MNHEY, CDR2 SMNVEV, per germline (reference sequence). Trimming cost V 6 bases and J 1 base, with 9 bases left between them. In DNA, the CDR3 is TGTGCCAGCAGCGGACAGTTTAACTATGGCTACACCTTC. Translating it yields CASSGQFNYGYTF.

This clonotype was recorded many times. V usage is TRBV6-2 or TRBV6-3 and J usage is TRBJ1-5, with no clear D. CDR3 length equals 14 residues. Germline V CDR1 and CDR2: MNHEY, SVGEGT. V was cut by 2 bases and J by 6 bases, with 11 bases left in between. The CDR3 sequence: CASSYGILTQPQHF. The CDR3 DNA follows: TGTGCCAGCAGTTACGGAATATTGACTCAGCCCCAGCATTTT.

This clonotype was counted only a few times. The chain has TRBV12-3 or TRBV12-4 and TRBJ1-3; D remains unclear. V lost 2 bases, J lost 0 bases, and 14 bases lay in between. This CDR3 has 17 amino acids. The CDR3 coding sequence is TGTGCCAGCAGTTTAAACTCGGGCGGAGCCTCTGGAAACACCATATATTTT. It specifies CASSLNSGGASGNTIYF.

This clonotype was seen ten or more times. The CDR3 reads CASNPTSSYNEQFF. The CDR3 region has the DNA TGTGCCAGCAACCCCACGAGCTCCTACAATGAGCAGTTCTTC. The chain uses TRBV21-1 and TRBJ2-1. TRBV21-1 is flagged as a pseudogene. This CDR3 spans 14 amino acids.

This clonotype was detected only a few times. The rearrangement uses TRBV3-1 and TRBJ2-2, with D hard to call. The germline V gene has CDR1 LGHDT and CDR2 YNNKEL (reference sequence). The CDR3 has 13 amino acids. Deletions cut 5 bases from V and 7 bases from J, with 11 bases between. The CDR3 region is CASSYEVGGELFF. The CDR3 DNA reads as TGTGCCAGCAGCTATGAGGTGGGCGGGGAGCTGTTTTTT.

This clonotype has ten or more counts. The V gene is TRBV18, the J gene TRBJ2-5; 8 bases map to TRBD1. The CDR3 extends over 15 amino acids. Looked up from germline, CDR1 is KGHSH and CDR2 is LQKENI. The ends lost 6 bases at V and 5 bases at J; junction bases unmatched: 11. CDR3 coding DNA: TGTGCCAGCTCGGAAAACAGGGGGTTCACGGAGACCCAGTACTTC. It encodes CASSENRGFTETQYF. Using reference TRBV18 and TRBJ2-5 for the parts outside the CDR3, the full variable domain is NAGVMQNPRHLVRRRGQEARLRCSPMKGHSHVYWYRQLPEEGLKFMVYLQKENIIDESGMPKERFSAEFPKEGPSILRIQQVVRGDSAAYFCASSENRGFTETQYFGPGTRLLVL.

Ten or more counts support this clonotype. The chain links TRBV2 to TRBJ1-1; D possibly corresponds to TRBD1 (5 bases). Germline CDR1 SNHLY, CDR2 FYNNEI. V shed 2 bases and J shed 7 bases, with 14 bases lying between them. The CDR3 consists of 14 residues. The CDR3 reads CASSERVSGGEAFF. In nucleotides, the CDR3 is TGTGCCAGCAGTGAAAGAGTTTCGGGGGGTGAAGCTTTCTTT.

Details on this clonotype: This may stem from a read error, because a much larger clone lies one nucleotide away. The genes are TRBV7-9 and TRBJ2-6; no clear D. This CDR3 is 14 amino acids long. Germline V lookup: CDR1 SEHNR, CDR2 FQNEAQ (reference sequence). CDR3 sequence (DNA): TGTGGCAGCAGCTCGAATTCTGGGGCCAACGTCCTGACTTTC. Protein: CGSSSNSGANVLTF.

This clonotype has a count of ten or more. CDR3 sequence: CASSLKGRVQPQHF. In DNA, the CDR3 is TGTGCCAGCAGTTTAAAAGGGCGGGTCCAGCCCCAGCATTTT. The gene calls are TRBV12-3 or TRBV12-4 and TRBJ1-5; D uncertain. The CDR3 length is 14 residues. The V end was cut by 2 bases, the J end by 7 bases, with 12 bases between.

This clonotype came up a few times. V gene TRBV19 combines with J gene TRBJ2-7; the match to TRBD1 covers 7 bases. From germline, CDR1 is LNHDA and CDR2 SQIVND (reference sequence). Germline trimming cut 4 bases from V and 7 bases from J; bases unmatched to any gene: 7. The CDR3 has 13 amino acids. This CDR3 reads CASSKRGREEQYF. In nucleotides, the CDR3 is TGTGCCAGTAGTAAAAGGGGGCGTGAAGAGCAGTACTTC. Supplemented by reference TRBV19 and TRBJ2-7, the full variable domain reads DGGITQSPKYLFRKEGQNVTLSCEQNLNHDAMYWYRQDPGQGLRLIYYSQIVNDFQKGDIAEGYSVSREKKESFPLTVTSAQKNPTAFYLCASSKRGREEQYFGPGTRLTVT.

This rearrangement joins TRBV6-5 to TRBJ2-2; 7 nucleotides align to TRBD1. Per germline, CDR1 MNHEY and CDR2 SVGAGI. The ends lost 7 bases at V and 0 bases at J; junction bases unmatched: 2. The CDR3 covers 14 residues. CDR3 in amino acids: CASKGQSNTGELFF. CDR3 DNA sequence: TGTGCCAGCAAGGGACAGTCGAACACCGGGGAGCTGTTTTTT.

This clonotype was seen many times. V and J are TRBV6-2 or TRBV6-3 and TRBJ1-5, with 8 bases that match TRBD1. V shed 6 bases and J 5 bases; nucleotides not matched to a gene: 9. This CDR3 region has 15 residues. In germline, CDR1 is MNHEY, CDR2 SVGEGT. CDR3 sequence (DNA): TGTGCCAGCAGGGGACTCGGACAGGGCGATCAGCCCCAGCATTTT. This codes for CASRGLGQGDQPQHF.

This clonotype was seen at least ten times. V is TRBV4-2 and J is TRBJ2-2, with D hard to call. The ends were cut back, 0 bases at V and 4 bases at J, with 9 bases in the middle. The CDR3 spans 15 residues. Germline CDR1 reads LGHNA; CDR2 reads YNFKEQ. CDR3 region: CASSQDLRTTGELFF. CDR3 nucleotide sequence: TGTGCCAGCAGCCAAGATCTACGGACCACCGGGGAGCTGTTTTTT.

In its sample, this clonotype was seen many times. The V call is TRBV7-3, the J call TRBJ2-7; D is ambiguous. Trimming took 3 bases from V and 1 from J, leaving 13 bases between them. Germline lookup yields CDR1 SGHTA and CDR2 FQGTGA. The CDR3 runs to 15 residues. The CDR3 protein is CASSFYTAPSYEQYF. The DNA for the CDR3 is TGTGCCAGCAGCTTTTACACAGCCCCTTCCTACGAGCAGTACTTC.

In this sample, this clonotype turned up many times. V gene TRBV5-1 combines with J gene TRBJ2-3; D gene uncertain. Trimming removed 4 bases from V and 1 base from J, with 4 bases in between. The CDR3 consists of 12 residues. In germline, CDR1 is SGHRS, CDR2 YFSETQ. CDR3 coding DNA: TGCGCCAGCAGCCCAGGCACAGATACGCAGTATTTT. This gives the protein CASSPGTDTQYF. Variable domain in full (rest from reference TRBV5-1 and TRBJ2-3): KAGVTQTPRYLIKTRGQQVTLSCSPISGHRSVSWYQQTPGQGLQFLFEYFSETQRNKGNFPGRFSGRQFSNSRSEMNVSTLELGDSALYLCASSPGTDTQYFGPGTRLTVL.

The chain recombines TRBV19 with TRBJ1-5; D is perhaps TRBD1 (6 bases). The CDR3 is 15 amino acids. Germline V CDR1 and CDR2: LNHDA, SQIVND (reference sequence). The germline V and J ends were trimmed by 5 bases and 4 bases, with 15 bases remaining between them. The CDR3 bases are TGTGCCAGTAGTGACCGGGGGCCAGTAAATCAGCCCCAGCATTTT. Encoded protein: CASSDRGPVNQPQHF.

This chain links TRBV27 with TRBJ1-1; D possibly corresponds to TRBD1 (5 bases). Germline V lookup: CDR1 MNHEY, CDR2 SMNVEV (reference sequence). The CDR3 loop spans 12 amino acids. Trimming removed 3 bases at V and 7 bases at J, with 9 bases between. As DNA, the CDR3 is TGTGCCAGCAGTTTTTACGGGGGTGAAGCTTTCTTT. Protein sequence: CASSFYGGEAFF.

The genes are TRBV28 and TRBJ2-7, with 9 nucleotides matching TRBD1. This CDR3 has 12 amino acids. Germline trimming cut 11 bases from V and 6 bases from J; bases unmatched to any gene: 8. CDR1 MDHEN and CDR2 SYDVKM come from the germline V gene. CDR3 bases: TGTGCCTCCCGGACAGGGGTCCGCGAGCAGTACTTC. Translating gives CASRTGVREQYF.

This clonotype was counted many times. The chain uses TRBV20-1 and TRBJ2-2, with D unclear. Trimming stripped 6 bases from V and 6 bases from J, with 14 bases between. Germline CDR1 reads DFQATT; CDR2 reads SNEGSKA (reference sequence). This CDR3 comprises 13 residues. The CDR3 DNA reads as TGCAGTGCCAGGCGTGACGGGCCCGGGGAGCTGTTTTTT. Its translation is CSARRDGPGELFF.

This clonotype has only a few counts. The rearrangement uses TRBV24-1 and TRBJ2-3; 8 nucleotides line up with TRBD2. The germline gives CDR1 KGHDR, CDR2 SFDVKD. The CDR3 runs 16 residues. The V and J ends lost 1 base and 3 bases, in that order; junction bases with no gene match: 5. CDR3 bases: TGTGCCACCAGTGATTTAAGCGGGAGTGGGACAGATACGCAGTATTTT. Translating gives CATSDLSGSGTDTQYF.

This clonotype was picked up many times. The chain couples TRBV18 to TRBJ2-5; TRBD2 might be the D (5 bases). CDR1 is KGHSH and CDR2 is LQKENI in the germline V gene. Trimming took 1 base from V and 4 from J, leaving 10 bases between them. This CDR3 comprises 14 residues. CDR3 residues: CASSPQLGRETQYF. The DNA for the CDR3 is TGTGCCAGCTCACCACAGTTGGGGAGAGAGACCCAGTACTTC.

The chain couples TRBV29-1 to TRBJ1-2; 11 positions agree with TRBD1. The CDR3 has 14 amino acids. Per germline, CDR1 SQVTM and CDR2 ANQGSEA. Unmatched junction bases numbered 8, after V lost 6 bases and J lost 5 bases. DNA of the CDR3: TGCAGCGTCAATGAAGGACAGGGGGCTTATGGCTACACCTTC. The encoded protein is CSVNEGQGAYGYTF. The full variable domain, its missing parts supplied by reference TRBV29-1 and TRBJ1-2, is SAVISQKPSRDICQRGTSLTIQCQVDSQVTMMFWYRQQPGQSLTLIATANQGSEATYESGFVIDKFPISRPNLTFSTLTVSNMSPEDSSIYLCSVNEGQGAYGYTFGSGTRLTVV.

There are many counts of this clonotype. The V gene is TRBV18, the J gene TRBJ2-1, with TRBD2 matching 10 bases. Germline V CDR1 and CDR2: KGHSH, LQKENI. The CDR3 is made up of 16 amino acids. The trim removed 6 bases at V and 7 bases at J, leaving 12 bases unmatched. The CDR3 reads CASSPLPTSGLNEQFF. CDR3 coding DNA: TGTGCCAGCTCCCCCCTGCCGACTAGCGGGTTGAATGAGCAGTTCTTC.

This chain joins TRBV10-2 and TRBJ1-1; D is ambiguous. Per germline, CDR1 WSHSY and CDR2 SAAADI. The CDR3 spans 14 residues. The V and J ends lost 4 bases and 1 base respectively, with 10 bases between them. CDR3 sequence reads: CASSGNTGNTEAFF. In DNA form, the CDR3 reads TGCGCCAGCAGTGGTAATACGGGGAACACTGAAGCTTTCTTT.

This clonotype was seen repeatedly, ten times or more. J is TRBJ1-6 and V is TRBV7-9, with D tentatively TRBD1 (5 bases). Trimming took off 8 bases at V and 6 bases at J, with 14 bases between the two ends. CDR1 is SEHNR, CDR2 FQNEAQ, per germline (reference sequence). CDR3 length: 14 amino acids. The CDR3 DNA follows: TGTGCCAGCGCTTACGACAGTCTTAATTCACCCCTCCACTTT. Translated: CASAYDSLNSPLHF. The entire variable domain, with the rest obtained from reference TRBV7-9 and TRBJ1-6, is as follows: DTGVSQNPRHKITKRGQNVTFRCDPISEHNRLYWYRQTLGQGPEFLTYFQNEAQLEKSRLLSDRFSAERPKGSFSTLEIQRTEQGDSAMYLCASAYDSLNSPLHFGNGTRLTVT.